The next 14 T cell receptor beta chains were all read from a single sample in a study of OX40 agonist ivuxolimab in advanced cancers. TCRdb keeps only in-frame clones here, not all; method: immunoSEQ multiplex PCR. Of more than 100,000 clones detected, 90% appear once; the ten largest clones hold 0.95% to 1.4%. Material: CD4+ or CD8+ T cells sorted from blood, obtained in a trial of the OX40 agonist ivuxolimab. The receptors derive from an adult with an advanced solid tumor such as melanoma, head and neck, liver or kidney cancer.

This chain links TRBV27 with TRBJ1-2; D is possibly TRBD1 (5 bases). The CDR3 consists of 12 residues. Looked up from germline, CDR1 is MNHEY and CDR2 is SMNVEV (reference sequence). The V end lost 5 bases, the J end lost 4 bases, and 8 bases lay between the germline ends. In nucleotides, the CDR3 is TGTGCCAGCAGTCAGGGCGGCTATGGCTACACCTTC. This codes for CASSQGGYGYTF.

This clone was seen once. V is TRBV6-4 and J is TRBJ1-6; D gene unclear. The CDR3 has 13 residues. CDR1 is MRHNA, CDR2 SNTAGT, per germline. V was shortened by 6 bases and J by 0 bases, with 3 bases between the two germline ends. Written as DNA, the CDR3 is TGTGCCAGCAGCAGCTCCTATAATTCACCCCTCCACTTT. This encodes CASSSSYNSPLHF.

The rearrangement uses TRBV5-1 and TRBJ2-2; 11 bases fit TRBD2. The CDR3 is 18 residues long. J gave up 4 bases and V 7 bases, and 15 bases lay outside the gene matches. CDR1 is SGHRS and CDR2 is YFSETQ in the germline V gene. CDR3 protein: CASGASTSGKRGTGELFF. The CDR3 nucleotides read TGCGCCAGCGGGGCCTCGACTAGCGGGAAAAGGGGCACCGGGGAGCTGTTTTTT.

The chain employs TRBV28 and TRBJ2-1, with 12 bases lining up with TRBD2. Trimming removed 5 bases from V and 9 bases from J; junction bases left unmatched: 8. Germline V gene lookup returns CDR1 MDHEN and CDR2 SYDVKM. The CDR3 covers 15 residues. In DNA form, the CDR3 reads TGTGCCAGCAGTCCGACTAGCGGGAGTAACAGTGAGCAGTTCTTC. This codes for CASSPTSGSNSEQFF.

V gene TRBV7-2 combines with J gene TRBJ1-1; D ambiguous. The V end lost 3 bases, the J end lost 1 base, and 6 bases lay between the germline ends. CDR3 size: 13 residues. CDR1 is SGHTA, CDR2 FQGNSA, per germline. DNA of the CDR3: TGTGCCAGCAGCTTCGAGGCGAACACTGAAGCTTTCTTT. Its protein is CASSFEANTEAFF.

The chain employs TRBV5-4 and TRBJ2-7; possible D gene TRBD2, 7 bases. Germline V lookup: CDR1 SGHNT, CDR2 YYREEE (reference sequence). The ends were cut back, 2 bases at V and 5 bases at J, with 23 bases in the middle. The length of the CDR3 is 17 residues. The CDR3 is CASSLVRGRAGANEQYF. CDR3 nucleotide sequence: TGTGCCAGCAGCTTAGTGAGGGGGAGGGCCGGAGCTAACGAGCAGTACTTC. The full variable domain, completed using reference TRBV5-4 and TRBJ2-7, is ETGVTQSPTHLIKTRGQQVTLRCSSQSGHNTVSWYQQALGQGPQFIFQYYREEENGRGNFPPRFSGLQFPNYSSELNVNALELDDSALYLCASSLVRGRAGANEQYFGPGTRLTVT.

This chain uses TRBV5-1 with TRBJ1-1; D might be TRBD1 (6 bases). Trimming left V 0 bases short and J 12 bases short, with 15 bases between. Germline V gene data show CDR1 as SGHRS and CDR2 as YFSETQ. This CDR3 has 13 residues. CDR3 loop: CASSLATGADTFF. The CDR3 DNA sequence: TGCGCCAGCAGCTTGGCCACGGGGGCCGATACTTTCTTT.

This chain connects TRBV5-4 to TRBJ2-1; D perhaps matches TRBD1 (6 bases). The CDR3 has 15 amino acids. V was pared by 3 bases and J by 0 bases, with 10 bases between. CDR1 SGHNT and CDR2 YYREEE come from the germline V gene (reference sequence). The CDR3 region has the DNA TGTGCCAGCAGCTGGGGGCCTACCTCCTACAATGAGCAGTTCTTC. Protein: CASSWGPTSYNEQFF.

This sequence joins TRBV18 and TRBJ1-1, with a weak D call TRBD1 (5 bases). The CDR3 has 16 amino acids. V was clipped by 3 bases and J by 1 base, with 15 bases between them. Germline V CDR1 and CDR2: KGHSH, LQKENI. CDR3 nucleotide sequence: TGTGCCAGCTCACCGACGCGGCAGGGCCCGAACACTGAAGCTTTCTTT. This encodes CASSPTRQGPNTEAFF.

This chain uses TRBV5-4 with TRBJ1-5; tentative D call: TRBD1 (5 bases). This CDR3 is built from 13 residues. The V gene lost 0 bases and the J gene lost 4 bases, with 5 bases spanning the gap. Germline assignment: CDR1 SGHNT and CDR2 YYREEE (reference sequence). The CDR3 reads CASSLAGNQPQHF. CDR3 nucleotides: TGTGCCAGCAGCTTGGCAGGGAATCAGCCCCAGCATTTT.

This sequence joins TRBV25-1 and TRBJ2-2; no clear D. Germline V gene sequence: CDR1 MGHDK, CDR2 SYGVNS. V lost 6 bases, J lost 0 bases, and 17 bases lay in between. The CDR3 covers 17 residues. The CDR3 here is CASSTPTLPSNTGELFF. The CDR3 bases are TGTGCCAGCAGCACTCCGACTCTGCCATCGAACACCGGGGAGCTGTTTTTT.

Here the CDR3 DNA reads TGTGCCAGCAGCTTAAAGACAGGGGGTTTGACAGCTTTCTTT. It specifies CASSLKTGGLTAFF. The V call is TRBV5-4, the J call TRBJ1-1, with 9 positions matching TRBD1. CDR1 is SGHNT and CDR2 is YYREEE in the germline V gene (reference sequence). V was pared by 2 bases and J by 10 bases, with 9 bases of the junction left unmatched. This CDR3 comprises 14 residues.

This clone was detected only once. The V and J genes are TRBV9 and TRBJ2-2; 8 bases match TRBD1. V gave up 7 bases and J gave up 7 bases; unmatched junction bases: 27. Looked up from germline, CDR1 is SGDLS and CDR2 is YYNGEE. The CDR3 loop spans 20 amino acids. The CDR3 region is CASAKDRAASYRREIGELFF. The CDR3 nucleotides are TGTGCCAGCGCCAAGGACAGGGCGGCTAGTTACCGAAGGGAGATCGGGGAGCTGTTTTTT.

The chain links TRBV7-2 to TRBJ2-5; D may be TRBD1 or TRBD2 (5 bases each). V gave up 6 bases and J gave up 1 base, with 15 bases separating them. Germline assignment: CDR1 SGHTA and CDR2 FQGNSA. There are 15 residues in the CDR3. In nucleotides, the CDR3 is TGTGCCAGCAGACAAGACGTAGGGACCCAAGAGACCCAGTACTTC. Translated: CASRQDVGTQETQYF.